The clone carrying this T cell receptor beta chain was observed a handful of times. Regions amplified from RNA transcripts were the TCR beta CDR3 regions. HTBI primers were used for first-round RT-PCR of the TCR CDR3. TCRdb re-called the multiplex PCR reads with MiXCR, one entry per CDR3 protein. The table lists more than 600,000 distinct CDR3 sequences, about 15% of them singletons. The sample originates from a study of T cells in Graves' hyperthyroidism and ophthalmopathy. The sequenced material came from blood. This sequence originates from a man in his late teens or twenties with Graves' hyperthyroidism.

The CDR3 sequence is CASSELGSTYEQYF. CDR3 sequence (DNA): TGTGCCAGCAGTGAACTCGGGTCAACCTACGAGCAGTACTTC. This chain links TRBV25-1 with TRBJ2-7; D ambiguous. CDR3 length equals 14 residues. V lost 2 bases and J 2 bases, leaving 10 bases between the germline ends. Germline V CDR1 and CDR2: MGHDK, SYGVNS.